What follows are 9 T cell receptor beta chains derived from one specimen sequenced in a study of shared clonotypes between healthy human individuals. The protocol was immunoSEQ multiplex PCR, while the TCRdb copy is restricted to in-frame clones and leaves out a portion. Counted here are a few million clones, 90% to 95% occurring once; the ten biggest clones make up 0.39%. The sequenced material came from naive CD4+ T cells from PBMCs. Subset: CD45RA+ positively selected. These receptor sequences come from a man aged 18 to 30 in good health. Some clones in this sample may be carry-over from other donors' samples.

This clone was counted between two and nine times. The V gene is TRBV7-9, the J gene TRBJ1-2; the D gene is possibly TRBD1 (6 bases). V was cut by 3 bases and J by 8 bases, with 13 bases left in between. This CDR3 is built from 13 residues. Germline assignment: CDR1 SEHNR and CDR2 FQNEAQ (reference sequence). CDR3 residues: CASSLLQGLGYTF. CDR3 in DNA: TGTGCCAGCAGCTTGCTACAGGGTTTGGGCTACACCTTC.

As to this clone: A read error may be the cause here, since a much bigger clone is one base away. The chain uses TRBV6-6 and TRBJ1-5, with D hard to call. Germline V gives CDR1 MNHNY, CDR2 SVGAGI (reference sequence). The ends were cut back, 4 bases at V and 1 base at J, with 2 bases in the middle. The CDR3 extends over 12 amino acids. The CDR3 DNA is TGTGCCAGCAGTTTGAGCAATCAGCCCCAGCATTTT. Residues: CASSLSNQPQHF.

The J gene is TRBJ1-1, the V gene TRBV19; maybe TRBD1 (5 bases). In germline, CDR1 is LNHDA, CDR2 SQIVND (reference sequence). The CDR3 loop spans 15 amino acids. Trimming removed 3 bases at V and 3 bases at J, with 14 bases between. The CDR3 spells CASSIGMGTDTEAFF. As DNA, the CDR3 is TGTGCCAGTAGTATTGGGATGGGGACCGACACTGAAGCTTTCTTT.

This chain links TRBV19 with TRBJ2-1, with D tentatively TRBD1 (6 bases). The V end was cut by 3 bases, the J end by 0 bases, with 9 bases between. The CDR3 spans 15 residues. Looked up from germline, CDR1 is LNHDA and CDR2 is SQIVND (reference sequence). CDR3 loop: CASSIPTGSYNEQFF. As DNA, the CDR3 is TGTGCCAGTAGTATCCCGACAGGCTCCTACAATGAGCAGTTCTTC.

The genes are TRBV6-1 and TRBJ2-3; D is uncertain. This CDR3 is 15 amino acids long. Germline V gene data show CDR1 as MNHNS and CDR2 as SASEGT. Trimming cost V 1 base and J 2 bases, with 10 bases left between them. CDR3 coding DNA: TGTGCCAGCAGTGAAGTGCACGGGTCCACAGATACGCAGTATTTT. This gives the protein CASSEVHGSTDTQYF.

This chain uses TRBV10-3 with TRBJ2-3; D is undetermined. V was shortened by 5 bases and J by 5 bases, with 8 bases between the two germline ends. The CDR3 sequence is 12 residues long. The germline V gene encodes CDR1 ENHRY and CDR2 SYGVKD. The CDR3 nucleotides read TGTGCCATCAGTCCCAATGGAGATACGCAGTATTTT. This sequence encodes CAISPNGDTQYF.

This chain links TRBV12-5 with TRBJ1-2; TRBD1 matches 7 bases. CDR3 length: 17 residues. V was clipped by 2 bases and J by 5 bases; unmatched bases: 14. Germline V CDR1 and CDR2: LGHNT, FRNRAP. CDR3 amino acids: CASGLPLGTDRDYGYTF. The CDR3 nucleotides are TGTGCTAGTGGTTTGCCCCTTGGGACAGATCGGGATTATGGCTACACCTTC.

This chain links TRBV11-2 with TRBJ1-1; unclear D gene. Deletions cut 1 base from V and 0 bases from J, with 15 bases between. Germline V CDR1 and CDR2: SGHAT, FQNNGV. This CDR3 contains 17 residues. CDR3 nucleotides: TGTGCCAGCAGCTTAGGGCTCACAGCTACTTTGAACACTGAAGCTTTCTTT. Translating it yields CASSLGLTATLNTEAFF.

This clone was detected only once. This chain joins TRBV6-6 and TRBJ2-1, with 7 bases matching TRBD1. Germline CDR1 and CDR2: MNHNY and SVGAGI (reference sequence). V shed 2 bases, J shed 8 bases, and the junction held 6 bases outside the gene matches. The CDR3 spans 14 residues. The chain's CDR3 is CASSYTEGADEQFF. The CDR3 region has the DNA TGTGCCAGCAGTTACACCGAGGGGGCCGATGAGCAGTTCTTC.